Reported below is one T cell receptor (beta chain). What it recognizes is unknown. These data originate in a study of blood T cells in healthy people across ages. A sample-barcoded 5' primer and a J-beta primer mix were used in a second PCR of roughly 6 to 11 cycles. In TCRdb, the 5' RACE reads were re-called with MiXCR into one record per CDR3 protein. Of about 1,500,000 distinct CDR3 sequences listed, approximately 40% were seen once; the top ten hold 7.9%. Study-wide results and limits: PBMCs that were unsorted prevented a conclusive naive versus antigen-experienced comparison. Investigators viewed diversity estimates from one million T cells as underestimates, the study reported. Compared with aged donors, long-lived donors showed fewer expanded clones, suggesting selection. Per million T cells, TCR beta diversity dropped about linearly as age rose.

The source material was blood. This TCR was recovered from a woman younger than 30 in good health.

The CDR3 is CASSLRQGVWTEDTEAFF. As DNA, the CDR3 is TGTGCCAGCAGCTTAAGGCAGGGAGTATGGACGGAGGACACTGAAGCTTTCTTT. This chain uses TRBV7-8 with TRBJ1-1, with TRBD1 as a possible D gene (5 bases). V was shortened by 2 bases and J by 3 bases, with 22 bases between the two germline ends. CDR3 size: 18 residues. Germline assignment: CDR1 SGHVS and CDR2 FQNEAQ.